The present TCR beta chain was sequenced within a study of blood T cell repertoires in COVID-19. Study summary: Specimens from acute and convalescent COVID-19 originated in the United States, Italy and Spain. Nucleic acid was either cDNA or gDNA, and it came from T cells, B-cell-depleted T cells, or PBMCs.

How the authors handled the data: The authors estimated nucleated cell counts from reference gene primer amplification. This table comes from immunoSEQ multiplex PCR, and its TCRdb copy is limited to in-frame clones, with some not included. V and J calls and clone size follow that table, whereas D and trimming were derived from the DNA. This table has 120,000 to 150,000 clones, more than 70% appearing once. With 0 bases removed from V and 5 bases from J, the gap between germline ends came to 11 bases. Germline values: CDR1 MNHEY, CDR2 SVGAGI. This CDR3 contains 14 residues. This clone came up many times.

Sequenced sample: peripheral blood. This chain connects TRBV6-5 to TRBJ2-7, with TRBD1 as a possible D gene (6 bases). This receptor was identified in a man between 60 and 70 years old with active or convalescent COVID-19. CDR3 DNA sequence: TGTGCCAGCAGTTACTCAGGCAGGGGCGACGAGCAGTACTTC. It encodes CASSYSGRGDEQYF.